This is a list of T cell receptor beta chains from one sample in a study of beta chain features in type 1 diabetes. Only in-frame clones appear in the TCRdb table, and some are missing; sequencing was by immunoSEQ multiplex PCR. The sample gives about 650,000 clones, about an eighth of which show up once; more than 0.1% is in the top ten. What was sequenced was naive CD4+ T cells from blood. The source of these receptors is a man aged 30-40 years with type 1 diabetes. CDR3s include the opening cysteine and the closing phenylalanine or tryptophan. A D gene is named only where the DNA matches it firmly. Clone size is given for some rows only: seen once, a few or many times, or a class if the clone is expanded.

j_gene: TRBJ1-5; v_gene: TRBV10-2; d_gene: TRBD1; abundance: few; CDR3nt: TGCGCCAGCAGTCTGGGACAGGGGAACCAGCCCCAGCATTTT; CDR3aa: CASSLGQGNQPQHF
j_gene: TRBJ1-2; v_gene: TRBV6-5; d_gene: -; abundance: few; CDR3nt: TGTGCCAGCAGCCCACAGGGTCTCGGGAACTATGGCTACACCTTC; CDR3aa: CASSPQGLGNYGYTF
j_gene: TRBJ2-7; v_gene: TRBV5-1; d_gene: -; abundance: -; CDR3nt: TGCGCCAGCAGCTTGAGTCCGGTAGGCCACGAGCAGTACTTC; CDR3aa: CASSLSPVGHEQYF
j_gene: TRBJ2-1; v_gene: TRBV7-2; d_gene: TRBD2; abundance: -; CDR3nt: TGTGCCAGCAGCTTGGCGGGGGGTTTAAGCAATGAGCAGTTCTTC; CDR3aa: CASSLAGGLSNEQFF
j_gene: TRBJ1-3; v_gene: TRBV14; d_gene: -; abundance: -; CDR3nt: TGTGCCAGCAGCCAAATGGCCGACGGAAACACCATATATTTT; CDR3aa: CASSQMADGNTIYF
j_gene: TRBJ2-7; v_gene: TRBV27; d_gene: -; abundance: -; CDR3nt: TGTGCCAGCAGTTTAAGGGGCTTGGACGAGCAGTACTTC; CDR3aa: CASSLRGLDEQYF
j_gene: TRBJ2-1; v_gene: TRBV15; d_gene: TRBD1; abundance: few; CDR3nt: TGTGCCACCAGCAGAGAACAGGGGGCGCGTGATGAGCAGTTCTTC; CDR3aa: CATSREQGARDEQFF
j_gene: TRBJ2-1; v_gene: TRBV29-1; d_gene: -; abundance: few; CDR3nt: TGCAGCGTTGAAGACCCAGGTCGAGGATCCTACAATGAGCAGTTCTTC; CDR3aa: CSVEDPGRGSYNEQFF
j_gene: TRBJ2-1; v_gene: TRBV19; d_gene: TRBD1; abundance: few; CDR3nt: TGTGCCAGTAGTATCGGACAGGGGGCGGATGAGCAGTTCTTC; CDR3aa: CASSIGQGADEQFF
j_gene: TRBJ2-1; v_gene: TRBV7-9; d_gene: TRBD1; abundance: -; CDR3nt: TGTGCCAGCAGCTTTCGGGGACAGGGTAACAATGAGCAGTTCTTC; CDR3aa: CASSFRGQGNNEQFF
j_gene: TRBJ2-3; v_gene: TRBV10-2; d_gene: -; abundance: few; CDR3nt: TGCGCCAGCAGTGATCATACAGATACGCAGTATTTT; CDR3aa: CASSDHTDTQYF
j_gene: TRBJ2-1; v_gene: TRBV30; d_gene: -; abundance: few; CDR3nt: TGTGCCTGGAGTGAAGCTAACTCCAATGAGCAGTTCTTC; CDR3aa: CAWSEANSNEQFF
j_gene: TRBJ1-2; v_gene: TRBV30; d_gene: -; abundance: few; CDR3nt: TGTGCCTGGAGTGTAAGTGCCAACACCTATGGCTACACCTTC; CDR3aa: CAWSVSANTYGYTF
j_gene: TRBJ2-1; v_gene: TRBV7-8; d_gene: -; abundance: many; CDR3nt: TGTGCCAGCAGCTTTGTGGACCCCCTTTATTCCCGCGATGAGCAGTTCTTC; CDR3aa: CASSFVDPLYSRDEQFF
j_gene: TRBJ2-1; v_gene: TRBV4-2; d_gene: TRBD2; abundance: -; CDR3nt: TGTGCCAGCAGCCAAGATCCCCCCCAAGCGGGGGCCCTCAATGAGCAGTTCTTC; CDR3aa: CASSQDPPQAGALNEQFF
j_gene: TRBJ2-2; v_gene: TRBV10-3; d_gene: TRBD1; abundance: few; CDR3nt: TGTGCCACCGGGACAGGCGACAACACCGGGGAGCTGTTTTTT; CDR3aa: CATGTGDNTGELFF
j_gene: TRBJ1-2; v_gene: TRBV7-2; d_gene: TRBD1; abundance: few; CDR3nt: TGTGCCAGCAGCCCAGGGGGTAGAGACTATGGCTACACCTTC; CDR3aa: CASSPGGRDYGYTF
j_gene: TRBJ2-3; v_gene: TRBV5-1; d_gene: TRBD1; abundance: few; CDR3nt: TGCGCCAGCAGTCGACAGGGTTTGGGGGCAGATACGCAGTATTTT; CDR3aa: CASSRQGLGADTQYF
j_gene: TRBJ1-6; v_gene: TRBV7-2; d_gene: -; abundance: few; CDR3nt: TGTGCCAGCAGCACGGGACACCCCGACGTTTATAATTCACCCCTCCACTTT; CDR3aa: CASSTGHPDVYNSPLHF
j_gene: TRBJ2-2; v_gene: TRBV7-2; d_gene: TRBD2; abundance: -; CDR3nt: TGTGCCAGCAGCCCCAATAGCGGGGGGGCCACCGGGGAGCTGTTTTTT; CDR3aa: CASSPNSGGATGELFF
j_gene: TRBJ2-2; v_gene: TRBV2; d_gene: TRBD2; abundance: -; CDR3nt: TGTGCCAGCAGTGAAGCTAGCGGGGAAGGCGGGGAGCTGTTTTTT; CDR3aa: CASSEASGEGGELFF
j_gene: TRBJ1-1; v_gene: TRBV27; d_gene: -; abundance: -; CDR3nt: TGTGCCAGCACCGAAGGGGGGGATCCGCACACTGAAGCTTTCTTT; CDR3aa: CASTEGGDPHTEAFF
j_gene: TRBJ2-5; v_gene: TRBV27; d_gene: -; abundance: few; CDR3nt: TGTGCCAGCAGTCCCCGGTGGGACCAAGAGACCCAGTACTTC; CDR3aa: CASSPRWDQETQYF
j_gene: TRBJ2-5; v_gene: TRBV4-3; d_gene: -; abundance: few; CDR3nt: TGCGCCAGCAGCCAAAGTTTGGCAGCATTAGAGACCCAGTACTTC; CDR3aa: CASSQSLAALETQYF
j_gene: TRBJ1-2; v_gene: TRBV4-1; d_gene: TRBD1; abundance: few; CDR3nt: TGCGCCAGCAGCCAAGAAGGGACAGGGGGCCTAGGCTATGGCTACACCTTC; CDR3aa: CASSQEGTGGLGYGYTF
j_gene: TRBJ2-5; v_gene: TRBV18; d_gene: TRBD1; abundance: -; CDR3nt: TGTGCCAGCTCACTTAATCCGGGACAGAAAGAGACCCAGTACTTC; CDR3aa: CASSLNPGQKETQYF
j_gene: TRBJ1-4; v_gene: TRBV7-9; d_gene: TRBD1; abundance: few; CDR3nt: TGTGCCAGCAGCTATCAGGGACAGGCTAATGAAAAACTGTTTTTT; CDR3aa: CASSYQGQANEKLFF
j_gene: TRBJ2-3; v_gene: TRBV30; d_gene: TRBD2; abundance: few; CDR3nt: TGTGCCTGGAGTGACCGAGCGGGGGGTTCGAGCACAGATACGCAGTATTTT; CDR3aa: CAWSDRAGGSSTDTQYF
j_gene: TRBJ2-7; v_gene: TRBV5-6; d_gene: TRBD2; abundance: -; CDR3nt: TGTGCCAGCAGCTTGGGACTAGCGGAGTGGGGGAACGAGCAGTACTTC; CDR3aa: CASSLGLAEWGNEQYF
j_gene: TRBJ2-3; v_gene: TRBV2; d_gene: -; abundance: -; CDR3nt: TGTGCCAGCAGTGAATCGAAATCGCCGCAGTATTTT; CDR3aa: CASSESKSPQYF
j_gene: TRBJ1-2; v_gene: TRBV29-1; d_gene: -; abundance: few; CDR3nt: TGCAGCGTCTCGCCCCTTCGTGTCTATGGCTACACCTTC; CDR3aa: CSVSPLRVYGYTF
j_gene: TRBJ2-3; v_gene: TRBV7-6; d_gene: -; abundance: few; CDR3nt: TGTGCCAGCAGCTTCACACAGGGAGATACGCAGTATTTT; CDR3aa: CASSFTQGDTQYF
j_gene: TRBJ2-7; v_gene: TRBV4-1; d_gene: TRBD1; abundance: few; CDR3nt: TGCGCCAGCAGCCAAGAAGGGGGACAGGCTTACTACGAGCAGTACTTC; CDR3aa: CASSQEGGQAYYEQYF
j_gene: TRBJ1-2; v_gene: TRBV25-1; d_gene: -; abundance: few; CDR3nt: TGTGCCAGCAGTGAAAGGTCAGCGGGTGGCTACACCTTC; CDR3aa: CASSERSAGGYTF
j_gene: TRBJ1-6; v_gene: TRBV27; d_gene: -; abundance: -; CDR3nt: TGTGCCAGCAGTTTATCGGCAGGGCCAAATTCACCCCTCCACTTT; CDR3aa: CASSLSAGPNSPLHF
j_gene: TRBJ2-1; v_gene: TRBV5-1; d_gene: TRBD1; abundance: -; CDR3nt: TGCGCCAGCAGCAAGGACAGGGGGACCGACGATGAGCAGTTCTTC; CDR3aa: CASSKDRGTDDEQFF
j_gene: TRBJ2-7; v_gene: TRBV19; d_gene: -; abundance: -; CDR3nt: TGTGCCAGTAGTATCGGGACCCGGGGTGGCTACGAGCAGTACTTC; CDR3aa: CASSIGTRGGYEQYF
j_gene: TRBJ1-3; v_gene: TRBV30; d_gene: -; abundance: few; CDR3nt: TGTGCCTGGAGTGCTGGACCCATCGGAACCACCATATATTTT; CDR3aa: CAWSAGPIGTTIYF
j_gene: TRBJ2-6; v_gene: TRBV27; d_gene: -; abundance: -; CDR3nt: TGTGCCAGCAGTTTATCGCGAGGGTTTGGGGCCAACGTCCTGACTTTC; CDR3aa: CASSLSRGFGANVLTF
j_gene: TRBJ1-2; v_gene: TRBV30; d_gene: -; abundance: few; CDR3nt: TGTGCCTGGAGTGGAGGGTCTGGCTACACCTTC; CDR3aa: CAWSGGSGYTF
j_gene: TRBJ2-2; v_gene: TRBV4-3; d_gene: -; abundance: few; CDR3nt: TGCGCCAGCAGCCAAGCCGGGACGGCGAACACCGGGGAGCTGTTTTTT; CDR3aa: CASSQAGTANTGELFF
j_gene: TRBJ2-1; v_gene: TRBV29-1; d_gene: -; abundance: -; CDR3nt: TGCAGCGTTGAAGGACGGACAGTATACAATGAGCAGTTCTTC; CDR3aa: CSVEGRTVYNEQFF
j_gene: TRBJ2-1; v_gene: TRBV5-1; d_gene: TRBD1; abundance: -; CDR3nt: TGCGCCAGCAGCTTAGGACAGGAGTCCTACAATGAGCAGTTCTTC; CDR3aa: CASSLGQESYNEQFF
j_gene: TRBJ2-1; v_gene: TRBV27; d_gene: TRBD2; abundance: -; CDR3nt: TGTGCCAGCAGTTTAGTCGGGACTAGCAAGAATGAGCAGTTCTTC; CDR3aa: CASSLVGTSKNEQFF
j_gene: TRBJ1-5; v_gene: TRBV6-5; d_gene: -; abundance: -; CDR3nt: TGTGCCAGCAGATGGGACAGCAATCAGCCCCAGCATTTT; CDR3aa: CASRWDSNQPQHF